What follows are 27 T cell receptor beta chains derived from one specimen sequenced in a study of T-cell memory formation after mild COVID-19. TCRdb re-called the 5' RACE reads through MiXCR, storing one row per CDR3 protein. The repertoire holds approximately 570,000 distinct CDR3 sequences, roughly 18% seen once, with about 12% in the top ten. The sequenced material came from PBMCs or a T cell subset sorted from them (not recorded which). The receptors here all came from an adult woman who had mild COVID-19 (a few samples of this study predate the infection). Cell type and time point are not known.

The DNA of the CDR3 is TGTGCCAGCAGCCCGGACTGGGCGGGAGTCTACAATGAGCAGTTCTTC. As protein: CASSPDWAGVYNEQFF. The chain carries TRBV9 and TRBJ2-1; 7 nucleotides match TRBD2. The J segment lost 3 bases and the V segment lost 4 bases, leaving 10 bases of the junction unmatched. Germline V gives CDR1 SGDLS, CDR2 YYNGEE. The CDR3 contains 16 residues.

The J gene is TRBJ2-6, the V gene TRBV28, with D tentatively TRBD2 (5 bases). V was cut by 4 bases and J by 4 bases, with 11 bases left in between. The CDR3 totals 15 residues. Germline CDR1 reads MDHEN; CDR2 reads SYDVKM. The CDR3 coding sequence is TGTGCCAGCAGTTATTCGGGGTACGGGGCCAACGTCCTGACTTTC. Encoded protein: CASSYSGYGANVLTF.

This chain connects TRBV7-8 to TRBJ1-6; D not certain. This CDR3 region has 14 residues. V was cut by 2 bases and J by 3 bases, with 5 bases left in between. The germline V gene has CDR1 SGHVS and CDR2 FQNEAQ. The CDR3 region has the DNA TGTGCCAGCAGCTTAAACTACTATAATTCACCCCTCCACTTT. Amino acid sequence: CASSLNYYNSPLHF.

J is TRBJ2-1 and V is TRBV7-2, with D possibly being TRBD1 (5 bases). The CDR3 length is 14 residues. The germline CDR1 and CDR2 sequences are SGHTA and FQGNSA. Deletions cut 1 base from V and 5 bases from J, with 9 bases between. The CDR3 protein is CASSLVGRDNEQFF. The CDR3 nucleotides are TGTGCCAGCAGCTTAGTGGGCAGGGACAATGAGCAGTTCTTC.

The V and J genes are TRBV11-3 and TRBJ2-7; 8 positions match TRBD1. J gave up 3 bases and V 5 bases, and 12 bases lay outside the gene matches. This CDR3 contains 16 residues. In germline, CDR1 is SGHNT, CDR2 YENEEA. CDR3 amino acids: CASSPPRAGGHYEQYF. The CDR3 DNA sequence: TGTGCCAGCAGCCCACCCCGGGCAGGGGGCCACTACGAGCAGTACTTC.

This chain joins TRBV2 and TRBJ1-4; possibly TRBD1 for D (5 bases). Trimming took off 6 bases at V and 6 bases at J, with 17 bases between the two ends. Germline CDR1 and CDR2: SNHLY and FYNNEI. The CDR3 is 15 amino acids. The CDR3 DNA follows: TGTGCCAGCAGGGGGAGGGGAATATTCGATGAAAAACTGTTTTTT. Amino acids: CASRGRGIFDEKLFF.

This chain's CDR3 is CASSKVVEEQYF. The CDR3 region has the DNA TGTGCCAGCAGCAAAGTTGTGGAGGAGCAGTACTTC. The chain uses TRBV21-1 and TRBJ2-7. TRBV21-1 is a listed pseudogene. CDR3 length: 12 residues.

This clonotype was found a few times. The CDR3 DNA sequence: TGTGCCAGCAGCTTGGGGCTGGGGGGGGGCACTGAAGCTTTCTTT. Encoded protein: CASSLGLGGGTEAFF. This sequence joins TRBV13 and TRBJ1-1, with D possibly being TRBD1 (5 bases). The CDR3 loop spans 15 amino acids. Trimming removed 3 bases from V and 4 bases from J, with 15 bases in between. Per germline, CDR1 PRHDT and CDR2 FYEKMQ (reference sequence). The whole variable domain, remainder taken from reference TRBV13 and TRBJ1-1, is AAGVIQSPRHLIKEKRETATLKCYPIPRHDTVYWYQQGPGQDPQFLISFYEKMQSDKGSIPDRFSAQQFSDYHSELNMSSLELGDSALYFCASSLGLGGGTEAFFGQGTRLTVV.

The table lists this clonotype with a few counts. The chain recombines TRBV10-3 with TRBJ2-2; TRBD2 agrees at 8 bases. The germline V gene has CDR1 ENHRY and CDR2 SYGVKD. There are 18 residues in the CDR3. With V trimmed by 3 bases and J by 1 base, 10 bases remained unmatched. CDR3 sequence reads: CAISDPLAGGENTGELFF. The CDR3, as DNA: TGTGCCATCAGTGACCCCCTTGCGGGGGGAGAGAACACCGGGGAGCTGTTTTTT.

There are a few counts of this clonotype. CDR3 sequence (DNA): TGTGCCAGCAGTGTCGACAGGGCCTATGAGCAGTTCTTC. Its protein is CASSVDRAYEQFF. The V gene is TRBV9, the J gene TRBJ2-1, with TRBD1 matching over 7 bases. This CDR3 spans 13 amino acids. V lost 5 bases, J lost 8 bases, and 7 bases stayed unmatched. CDR1 and CDR2 from the germline V gene are SGDLS and YYNGEE. Full variable domain (outside the CDR3, taken from reference TRBV9 and TRBJ2-1): DSGVTQTPKHLITATGQRVTLRCSPRSGDLSVYWYQQSLDQGLQFLIQYYNGEERAKGNILERFSAQQFPDLHSELNLSSLELGDSALYFCASSVDRAYEQFFGPGTRLTVL.

This clonotype was seen a few times. The chain recombines TRBV5-6 with TRBJ2-4; 11 bases map to TRBD1. The CDR3 extends over 13 amino acids. Per the germline V gene, CDR1 is SGHDT and CDR2 is YYEEEE. V was clipped by 3 bases and J by 7 bases; unmatched bases: 0. The CDR3 DNA sequence: TGTGCCAGCAGCTGGGACAGGGGGAACATTCAGTACTTC. Its protein is CASSWDRGNIQYF.

Only a few counts were recorded for this clonotype. The chain recombines TRBV20-1 with TRBJ2-3; D is possibly TRBD2 (5 bases). The ends were cut back, 0 bases at V and 2 bases at J, with 18 bases in the middle. CDR3 length: 17 residues. CDR1 and CDR2 (germline): DFQATT, SNEGSKA (reference sequence). The CDR3 nucleotides are TGCAGTGCTAGAGATATCCTAGCCATTCCCGTCACAGATACGCAGTATTTT. Its translation: CSARDILAIPVTDTQYF.

J is TRBJ2-1 and V is TRBV15; D remains ambiguous. Germline loops: CDR1 LNHNV, CDR2 YYDKDF (reference sequence). The CDR3 runs to 13 residues. The V end was cut by 11 bases, the J end by 2 bases, with 13 bases between. The CDR3 region has the DNA TGTGCCTCTTATTCGGAAGCCTACAATGAGCAGTTCTTC. Its protein product is CASYSEAYNEQFF.

The chain employs TRBV5-1 and TRBJ2-7, with D possibly being TRBD2 (7 bases). The CDR3 contains 15 residues. V lost 2 bases and J lost 4, with 16 bases in between. CDR1 SGHRS and CDR2 YFSETQ come from the germline V gene. The CDR3, as DNA: TGCGCCAGCAGCTTCTTTGAGGGGGGGCTTTACGAGCAGTACTTC. Amino acid sequence: CASSFFEGGLYEQYF.

This clonotype was detected a few times. This chain connects TRBV6-6 to TRBJ2-7, with TRBD1 matching 8 bases. With 5 bases clipped from V and 7 bases from J, the junction kept 7 bases outside the gene matches. Germline V gene lookup returns CDR1 MNHNY and CDR2 SVGAGI (reference sequence). This CDR3 comprises 13 residues. The DNA of the CDR3 is TGTGCCAGCAGTCGGACAGGGAGTGGGGAGCAGTACTTC. Residues: CASSRTGSGEQYF.

The chain links TRBV6-4 to TRBJ2-3; the match to TRBD2 covers 15 bases. Germline assignment: CDR1 MRHNA and CDR2 SNTAGT. The J segment lost 1 base and the V segment lost 6 bases, leaving 5 bases of the junction unmatched. CDR3 size: 17 residues. The chain's CDR3 is CASSRTSGGAGTDTQYF. CDR3 coding DNA: TGTGCCAGCAGCCGGACTAGCGGGGGGGCAGGCACAGATACGCAGTATTTT.

This clonotype was seen only a few times. The rearrangement links TRBV20-1 to TRBJ1-1; D gene ambiguous. Germline V gene lookup returns CDR1 DFQATT and CDR2 SNEGSKA (reference sequence). V was trimmed by 1 base and J by 0 bases, leaving 12 bases between them. The CDR3 loop spans 15 amino acids. CDR3 DNA sequence: TGCAGTGCTAGAGCCTTGACGGCCTTGAACACTGAAGCTTTCTTT. As protein: CSARALTALNTEAFF.

This chain joins TRBV5-5 and TRBJ2-7; TRBD2 aligns across 14 bases. The V gene's germline CDR1 is SGHKS and CDR2 YYEKEE (reference sequence). V gave up 0 bases and J gave up 6 bases; unmatched junction bases: 2. CDR3 length equals 15 residues. The chain's CDR3 is CASSLATSGGAEQYF. CDR3 DNA: TGTGCCAGCAGCTTGGCGACTAGCGGGGGGGCCGAGCAGTACTTC.

This chain links TRBV5-5 with TRBJ2-7, with a weak D call TRBD2 (6 bases). The V end lost 4 bases, the J end lost 2 bases, and 16 bases lay between the germline ends. Per germline, CDR1 SGHKS and CDR2 YYEKEE (reference sequence). CDR3 length equals 15 residues. CDR3 nucleotide sequence: TGTGCCAGCAGCCTGTATAGCGGCATGGCCTACGAGCAGTACTTC. Translated, it gives CASSLYSGMAYEQYF.

The chain links TRBV7-2 to TRBJ2-5, with a weak D call TRBD1 (5 bases). Trimming took off 5 bases at V and 5 bases at J, with 15 bases between the two ends. Germline V gives CDR1 SGHTA, CDR2 FQGNSA. The length of the CDR3 is 14 residues. The CDR3 coding sequence is TGTGCCAGCAGCCACAGGCCCTCCGGGGAGACCCAGTACTTC. Its translation: CASSHRPSGETQYF.

The J gene is TRBJ2-7, the V gene TRBV6-5; 8 bases match TRBD1. The germline V gene has CDR1 MNHEY and CDR2 SVGAGI. The CDR3 is 14 amino acids. Unmatched junction bases numbered 9, after V lost 11 bases and J lost 0 bases. CDR3 bases: TGTGCCGCCCAGACACAGGGGGGCTCCTACGAGCAGTACTTC. Amino acid sequence: CAAQTQGGSYEQYF.

The chain links TRBV7-2 to TRBJ1-3; unclear D gene. The V and J ends lost 2 bases and 0 bases respectively, with 11 bases between them. From germline, CDR1 is SGHTA and CDR2 FQGNSA. This CDR3 is 16 amino acids long. Here the CDR3 DNA reads TGTGCCAGCAGCTTAAAGGGCCGCAGCTCTGGAAACACCATATATTTT. Protein: CASSLKGRSSGNTIYF.

This sequence joins TRBV6-2 or TRBV6-3 and TRBJ1-5; D is ambiguous. CDR3 length: 19 amino acids. Trimming stripped 0 bases from V and 2 bases from J, with 20 bases between. Germline-derived CDR1 and CDR2 are MNHEY and SVGEGT. The CDR3 loop reads CASSYSFGLERAGNQPQHF. CDR3 DNA sequence: TGTGCCAGCAGTTACTCGTTCGGCCTCGAGCGGGCCGGCAATCAGCCCCAGCATTTT.

V is TRBV18 and J is TRBJ2-7; the D is unclear. V lost 1 base to trimming and J lost 6 bases, with 4 bases between them. In germline, CDR1 is KGHSH, CDR2 LQKENI. The CDR3 is 11 residues long. CDR3 residues: CASSPQSEQYF. As DNA, the CDR3 is TGTGCCAGCTCACCACAGTCCGAGCAGTACTTC.

CDR3 protein: CASSLGQGYMNTEAFF. The CDR3 DNA is TGCGCCAGCAGCTTGGGACAGGGATATATGAACACTGAAGCTTTCTTT. J is TRBJ1-1 and V is TRBV5-1, with 7 bases matching TRBD1. CDR1 is SGHRS, CDR2 YFSETQ, per germline. There are 16 residues in the CDR3. The J segment lost 0 bases and the V segment lost 0 bases, leaving 5 bases of the junction unmatched.

The chain recombines TRBV12-3 or TRBV12-4 with TRBJ2-3; 11 bases fit TRBD2. This CDR3 spans 15 amino acids. The trim removed 2 bases at V and 5 bases at J, leaving 3 bases unmatched. The CDR3, as DNA: TGTGCCAGCAGTTTAACTAGCGGGAGTGGAGATACGCAGTATTTT. It specifies CASSLTSGSGDTQYF.

V gene TRBV5-1 combines with J gene TRBJ1-5; maybe TRBD1 (5 bases). The germline V gene has CDR1 SGHRS and CDR2 YFSETQ. The CDR3 spans 14 residues. Trimming pared 2 bases from V and 4 bases from J, leaving 10 bases between. The CDR3 DNA is TGCGCCAGCAGCTTTGCAGGGTTGAATCAGCCCCAGCATTTT. Amino acid sequence: CASSFAGLNQPQHF.